Presented here are 6 T cell receptor beta chains from one specimen sequenced in a study of blood T cells in healthy people across ages. Using a J-beta primer mix together with a sample-barcoded 5' primer, a second PCR was run for about 6 to 12 cycles. From the 5' RACE reads, TCRdb called clonotypes with MiXCR, one entry per CDR3 protein. Of roughly 700,000 distinct CDR3 sequences in the sample, approximately 25% were seen once. The same sample was also used in a study of T cells of mothers and their children.

Specimen: blood. These receptors originate from a boy aged 5-17 years in good health.

This clonotype has only a few counts. This rearrangement joins TRBV29-1 to TRBJ2-5; 7 nucleotides match TRBD2. J lost 3 bases, V lost 2 bases, and 6 bases had no gene match. CDR1 and CDR2 from the germline V gene are SQVTM and ANQGSEA. The CDR3 runs 14 residues. CDR3 DNA sequence: TGCAGCGTTGAACGAGGGAGGGGTAAAGAGACCCAGTACTTC. The encoded protein is CSVERGRGKETQYF.

This chain links TRBV6-6 with TRBJ1-1; no definite D call. The CDR3 consists of 14 residues. The V end was cut by 6 bases, the J end by 2 bases, with 13 bases between. In germline, CDR1 is MNHNY, CDR2 SVGAGI (reference sequence). DNA for the CDR3: TGTGCCAGCAGACCCGATGGCATCAACACTGAAGCTTTCTTT. Translating it yields CASRPDGINTEAFF.

This chain uses TRBV3-1 with TRBJ2-5; 10 nucleotides line up with TRBD2. The DNA end is a closer match to TRBJ2-1, so the J assignment may be wrong. Germline CDR1 and CDR2: LGHDT and YNNKEL (reference sequence). The CDR3 extends over 16 amino acids. The CDR3 sequence is CASSQEPAGGDNEQFF. The CDR3 DNA reads as TGTGCCAGCAGCCAAGAACCAGCGGGAGGGGACAATGAGCAGTTCTTC.

V gene TRBV5-6 combines with J gene TRBJ1-4; 9 bases line up with TRBD1. Germline CDR1 is SGHDT and CDR2 is YYEEEE. After removal of 4 bases from V and 5 bases from J, the junction contained 9 bases not matched to a gene. The CDR3 is made up of 16 amino acids. Here the CDR3 DNA reads TGTGCCAGCAGCCCGGACAGGGGATTACCCAATGAAAAACTGTTTTTT. Translation gives CASSPDRGLPNEKLFF.

The chain links TRBV28 to TRBJ2-7, with TRBD1 matching 7 bases. This CDR3 has 16 amino acids. The V gene's germline CDR1 is MDHEN and CDR2 SYDVKM. J gave up 3 bases and V 5 bases, and 13 bases lay outside the gene matches. The CDR3 sequence is CASSEGPGQTFYEQYF. The DNA of the CDR3 is TGTGCCAGCAGTGAAGGACCGGGACAGACCTTCTACGAGCAGTACTTC.

The chain employs TRBV7-8 and TRBJ2-3; D is ambiguous. Germline assignment: CDR1 SGHVS and CDR2 FQNEAQ. CDR3 length: 18 amino acids. Trimming left V 4 bases short and J 2 bases short, with 22 bases between. DNA for the CDR3: TGTGCCAGCAGCTCTCCATATGACCGCATCGTTGACACAGATACGCAGTATTTT. Amino acid sequence: CASSSPYDRIVDTDTQYF.